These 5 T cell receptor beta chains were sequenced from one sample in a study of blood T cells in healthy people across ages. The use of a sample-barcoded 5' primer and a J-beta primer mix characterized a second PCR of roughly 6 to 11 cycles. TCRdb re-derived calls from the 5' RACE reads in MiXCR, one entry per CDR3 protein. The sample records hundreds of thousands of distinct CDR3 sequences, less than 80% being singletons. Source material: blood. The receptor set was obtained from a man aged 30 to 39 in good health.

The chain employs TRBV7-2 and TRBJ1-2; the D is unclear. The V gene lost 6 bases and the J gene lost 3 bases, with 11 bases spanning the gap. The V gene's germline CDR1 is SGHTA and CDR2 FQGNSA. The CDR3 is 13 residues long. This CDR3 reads CASRQNGYYGYTF. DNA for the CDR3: TGTGCCAGCAGACAGAACGGGTACTATGGCTACACCTTC.

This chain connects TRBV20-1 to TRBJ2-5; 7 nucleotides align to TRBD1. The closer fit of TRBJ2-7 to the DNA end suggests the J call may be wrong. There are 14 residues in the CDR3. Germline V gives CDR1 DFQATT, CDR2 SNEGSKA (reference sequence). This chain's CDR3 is CSADVGTVFHEQYF. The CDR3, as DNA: TGCAGTGCGGACGTCGGGACAGTTTTCCACGAGCAGTACTTC.

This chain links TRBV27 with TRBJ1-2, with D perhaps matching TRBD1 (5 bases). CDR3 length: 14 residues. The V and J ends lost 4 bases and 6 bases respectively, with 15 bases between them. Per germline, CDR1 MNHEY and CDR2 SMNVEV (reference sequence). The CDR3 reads CASSSVDRTDGYTF. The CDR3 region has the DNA TGTGCCAGCAGTTCGGTCGACAGAACGGATGGCTACACCTTC.

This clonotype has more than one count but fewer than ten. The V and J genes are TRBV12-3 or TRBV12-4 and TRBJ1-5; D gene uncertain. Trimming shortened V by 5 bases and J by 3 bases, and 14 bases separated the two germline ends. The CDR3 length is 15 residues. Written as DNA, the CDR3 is TGTGCCAGCAGTGCCGATACAGCTTTCAATCAGCCCCAGCATTTT. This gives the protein CASSADTAFNQPQHF.

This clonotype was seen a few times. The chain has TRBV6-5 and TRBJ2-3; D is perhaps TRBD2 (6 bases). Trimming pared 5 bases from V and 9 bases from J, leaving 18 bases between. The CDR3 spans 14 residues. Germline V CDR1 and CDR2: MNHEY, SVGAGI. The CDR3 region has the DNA TGTGCCAGCAGTCCACCGGGGGAGCGGATCACGCAGTATTTT. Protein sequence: CASSPPGERITQYF.